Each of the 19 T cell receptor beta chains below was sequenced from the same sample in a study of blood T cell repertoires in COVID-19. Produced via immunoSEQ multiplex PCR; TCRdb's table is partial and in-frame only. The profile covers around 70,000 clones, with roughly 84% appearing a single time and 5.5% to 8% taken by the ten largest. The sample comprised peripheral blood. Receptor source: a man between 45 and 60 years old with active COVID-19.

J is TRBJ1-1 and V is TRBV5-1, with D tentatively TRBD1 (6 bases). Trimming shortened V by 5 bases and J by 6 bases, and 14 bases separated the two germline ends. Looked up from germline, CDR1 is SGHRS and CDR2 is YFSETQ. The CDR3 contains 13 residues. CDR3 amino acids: CASRKNRESEAFF. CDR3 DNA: TGCGCCAGCAGGAAAAACAGGGAATCTGAAGCTTTCTTT.

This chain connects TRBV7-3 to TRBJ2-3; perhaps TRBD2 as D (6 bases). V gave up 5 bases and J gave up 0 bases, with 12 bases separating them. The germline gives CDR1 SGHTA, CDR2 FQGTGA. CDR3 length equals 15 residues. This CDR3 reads CASSPSGGSTDTQYF. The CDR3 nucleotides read TGTGCCAGCAGCCCCTCCGGGGGAAGCACAGATACGCAGTATTTT.

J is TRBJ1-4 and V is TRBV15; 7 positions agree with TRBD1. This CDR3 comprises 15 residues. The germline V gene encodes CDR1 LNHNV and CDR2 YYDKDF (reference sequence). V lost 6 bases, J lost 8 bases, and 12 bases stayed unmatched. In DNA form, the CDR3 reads TGTGCCACCAGGGAATCGACAGGGCAGAGGGAAAAACTGTTTTTT. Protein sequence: CATRESTGQREKLFF.

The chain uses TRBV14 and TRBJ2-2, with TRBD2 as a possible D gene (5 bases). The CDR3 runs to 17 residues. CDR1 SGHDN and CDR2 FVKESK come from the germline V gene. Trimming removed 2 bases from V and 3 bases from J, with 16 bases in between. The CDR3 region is CASSQLRHLAHTGELFF. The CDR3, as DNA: TGTGCCAGCAGCCAACTGAGACACCTAGCCCACACCGGGGAGCTGTTTTTT.

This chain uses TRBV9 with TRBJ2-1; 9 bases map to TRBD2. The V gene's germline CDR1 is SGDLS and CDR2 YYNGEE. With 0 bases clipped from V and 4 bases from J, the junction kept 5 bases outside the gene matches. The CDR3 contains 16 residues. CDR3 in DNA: TGTGCCAGCAGCGTAGAACTAGCGGGTCAATACAATGAGCAGTTCTTC. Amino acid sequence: CASSVELAGQYNEQFF.

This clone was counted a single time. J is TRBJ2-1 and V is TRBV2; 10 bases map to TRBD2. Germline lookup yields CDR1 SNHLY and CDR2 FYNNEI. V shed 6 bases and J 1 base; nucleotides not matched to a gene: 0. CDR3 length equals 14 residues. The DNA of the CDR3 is TGTGCCAGCAGACTAGCGGGGTCCTACAATGAGCAGTTCTTC. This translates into CASRLAGSYNEQFF.

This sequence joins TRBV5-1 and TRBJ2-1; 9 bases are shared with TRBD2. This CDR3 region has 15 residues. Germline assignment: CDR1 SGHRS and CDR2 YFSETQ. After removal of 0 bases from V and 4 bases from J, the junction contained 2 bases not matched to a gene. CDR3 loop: CASSLVSGGYNEQFF. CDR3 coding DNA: TGCGCCAGCAGCTTGGTTAGCGGGGGTTACAATGAGCAGTTCTTC.

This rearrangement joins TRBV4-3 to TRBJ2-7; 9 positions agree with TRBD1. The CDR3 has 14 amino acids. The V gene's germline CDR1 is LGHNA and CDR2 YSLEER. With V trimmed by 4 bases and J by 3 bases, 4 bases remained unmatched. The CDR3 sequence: CASSPGTGNYEQYF. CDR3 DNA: TGCGCCAGCAGCCCCGGGACAGGGAACTACGAGCAGTACTTC.

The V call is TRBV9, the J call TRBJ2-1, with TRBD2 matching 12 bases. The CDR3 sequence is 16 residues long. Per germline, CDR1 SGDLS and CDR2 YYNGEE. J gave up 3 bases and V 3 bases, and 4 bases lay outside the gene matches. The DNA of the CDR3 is TGTGCCAGCAGCGGAGAGGGACTAGCGGGCTACAATGAGCAGTTCTTC. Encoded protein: CASSGEGLAGYNEQFF.

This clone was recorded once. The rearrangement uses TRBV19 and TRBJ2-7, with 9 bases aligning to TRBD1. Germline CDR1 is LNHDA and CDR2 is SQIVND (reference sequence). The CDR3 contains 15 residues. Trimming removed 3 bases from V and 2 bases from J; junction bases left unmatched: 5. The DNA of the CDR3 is TGTGCCAGTAGTATTGGGGACAGGGAAGCCTACGAGCAGTACTTC. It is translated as CASSIGDREAYEQYF.

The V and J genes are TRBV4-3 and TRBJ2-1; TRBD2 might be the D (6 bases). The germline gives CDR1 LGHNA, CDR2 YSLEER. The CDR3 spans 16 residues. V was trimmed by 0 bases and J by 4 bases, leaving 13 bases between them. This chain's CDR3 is CASSQDPAGGYNEQFF. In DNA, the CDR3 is TGCGCCAGCAGCCAAGACCCAGCGGGCGGGTACAATGAGCAGTTCTTC.

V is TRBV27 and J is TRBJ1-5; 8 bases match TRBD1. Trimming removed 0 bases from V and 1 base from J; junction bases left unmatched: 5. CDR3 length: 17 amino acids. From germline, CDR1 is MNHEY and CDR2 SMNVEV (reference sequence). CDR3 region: CASSLSPGQGSNQPQHF. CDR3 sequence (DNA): TGTGCCAGCAGTTTATCCCCCGGACAGGGAAGCAATCAGCCCCAGCATTTT.

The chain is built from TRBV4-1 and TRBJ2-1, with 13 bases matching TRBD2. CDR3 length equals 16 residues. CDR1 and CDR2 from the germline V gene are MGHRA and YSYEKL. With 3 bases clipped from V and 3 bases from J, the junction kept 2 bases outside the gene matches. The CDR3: CASSQGLAGFYNEQFF. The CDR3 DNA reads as TGCGCCAGCAGCCAGGGACTAGCGGGGTTCTACAATGAGCAGTTCTTC.

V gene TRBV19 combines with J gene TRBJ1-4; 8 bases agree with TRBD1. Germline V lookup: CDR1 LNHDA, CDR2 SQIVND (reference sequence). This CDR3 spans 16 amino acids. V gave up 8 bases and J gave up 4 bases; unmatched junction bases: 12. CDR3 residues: CASHRDRTAINEKLFF. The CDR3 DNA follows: TGTGCCAGTCATCGGGACAGGACCGCCATTAATGAAAAACTGTTTTTT.

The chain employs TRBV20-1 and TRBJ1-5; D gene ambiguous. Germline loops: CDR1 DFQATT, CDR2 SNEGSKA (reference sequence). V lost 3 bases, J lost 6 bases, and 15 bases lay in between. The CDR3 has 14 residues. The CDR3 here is CSASGVGRVQPQHF. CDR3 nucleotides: TGCAGTGCTAGTGGGGTTGGGAGGGTTCAGCCCCAGCATTTT.

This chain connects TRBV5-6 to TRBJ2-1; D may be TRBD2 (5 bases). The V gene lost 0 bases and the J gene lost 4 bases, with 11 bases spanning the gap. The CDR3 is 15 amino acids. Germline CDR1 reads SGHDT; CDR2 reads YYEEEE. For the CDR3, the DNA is TGTGCCAGCAGCTTGGGGAGGTCTACTTACAATGAGCAGTTCTTC. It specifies CASSLGRSTYNEQFF.

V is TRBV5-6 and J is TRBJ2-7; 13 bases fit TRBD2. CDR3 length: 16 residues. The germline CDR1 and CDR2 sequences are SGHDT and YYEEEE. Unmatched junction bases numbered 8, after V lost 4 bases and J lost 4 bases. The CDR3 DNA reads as TGTGCCAGCAGCGCGTCAACTAGCGGGAGGGGATACGAGCAGTACTTC. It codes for CASSASTSGRGYEQYF.

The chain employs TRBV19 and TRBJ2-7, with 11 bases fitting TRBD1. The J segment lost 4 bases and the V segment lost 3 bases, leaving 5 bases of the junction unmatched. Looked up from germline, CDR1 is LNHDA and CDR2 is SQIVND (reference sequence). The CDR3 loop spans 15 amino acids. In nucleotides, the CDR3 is TGTGCCAGTAGTATTCGGACAGGGGGCAAATACGAGCAGTACTTC. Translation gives CASSIRTGGKYEQYF.

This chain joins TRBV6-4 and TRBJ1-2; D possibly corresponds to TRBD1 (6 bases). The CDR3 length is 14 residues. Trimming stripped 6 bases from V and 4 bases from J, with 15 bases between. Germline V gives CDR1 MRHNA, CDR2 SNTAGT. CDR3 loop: CASSPGGQPYGYTF. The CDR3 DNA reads TGTGCCAGCAGCCCTGGGGGCCAGCCCTATGGCTACACCTTC.